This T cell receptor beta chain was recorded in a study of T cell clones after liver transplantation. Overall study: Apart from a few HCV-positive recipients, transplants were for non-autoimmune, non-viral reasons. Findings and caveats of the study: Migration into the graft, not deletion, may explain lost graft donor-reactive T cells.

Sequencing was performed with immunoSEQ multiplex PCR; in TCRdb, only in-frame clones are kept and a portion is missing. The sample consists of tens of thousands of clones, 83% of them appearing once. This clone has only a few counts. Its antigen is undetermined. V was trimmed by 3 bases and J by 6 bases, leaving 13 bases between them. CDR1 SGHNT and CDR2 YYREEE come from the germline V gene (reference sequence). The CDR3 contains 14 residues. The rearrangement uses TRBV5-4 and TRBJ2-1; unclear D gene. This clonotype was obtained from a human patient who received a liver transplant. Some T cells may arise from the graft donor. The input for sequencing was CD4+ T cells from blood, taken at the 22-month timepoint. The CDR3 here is CASSSIGVSNEQFF. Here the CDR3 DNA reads TGTGCCAGCAGCTCCATTGGGGTTTCCAATGAGCAGTTCTTC.